This is a list of T cell receptor beta chains from one sample in a study of T cell responses to AZD1222 COVID-19 vaccine. The data were produced by immunoSEQ multiplex PCR, yet TCRdb's version contains in-frame clones alone and is incomplete. The sample has fewer than 110,000 clones, 85% to 95% seen once. Sequenced material: peripheral blood, taken 28 days after the second AZD1222 dose. These receptors came from an adult who received the AZD1222 COVID-19 vaccine. Both conserved end residues are part of each CDR3. D genes are given only for firm matches. Clone sizes are given selectively: once, few, many, or a class where the clone is expanded.

D gene	V gene	J gene	CDR3 length	clone size	CDR3 protein	CDR3 DNA
TRBD2	TRBV2	TRBJ2-3	17	.	CASRLTTSGTSPDTQYF	TGTGCCAGCAGGCTAACAACTAGCGGTACCTCACCCGATACGCAGTATTTT
.	TRBV7-8	TRBJ1-4	14	.	CASSLAGGREKLFF	TGTGCCAGCAGCTTAGCGGGAGGGAGGGAAAAACTGTTTTTT
.	TRBV16	TRBJ1-5	14	.	CASSQPGGNQPQHF	TGTGCCAGCAGCCAACCTGGAGGCAATCAGCCCCAGCATTTT
TRBD2	TRBV4-1	TRBJ2-7	18	.	CASSFRRDLSGRSYEQYF	TGCGCCAGCAGCTTCCGCCGGGACCTTAGCGGGAGGAGTTACGAGCAGTACTTC
TRBD1	TRBV19	TRBJ1-5	16	.	CASSSPGTGSNQPQHF	TGTGCCAGTAGTTCCCCCGGGACAGGTAGCAATCAGCCCCAGCATTTT
TRBD2	TRBV12-5	TRBJ2-7	15	.	CASGTGLAGQYEQYF	TGTGCTAGTGGTACGGGACTAGCGGGACAGTACGAGCAGTACTTC
.	TRBV19	TRBJ2-1	15	.	CASSIWGASYNEQFF	TGTGCCAGTAGTATTTGGGGGGCGAGTTACAATGAGCAGTTCTTC
.	TRBV28	TRBJ2-7	17	.	CASSSSGQLIQPYEQYF	TGTGCCAGCAGTTCATCGGGACAACTGATCCAACCCTACGAGCAGTACTTC
.	TRBV11-2	TRBJ1-4	13	once	CASSLATNEKLFF	TGTGCCAGCAGCTTAGCAACTAATGAAAAACTGTTTTTT
TRBD1	TRBV10-3	TRBJ2-7	16	.	CAISDSGGLSSYEQYF	TGTGCCATCAGTGATTCAGGGGGCCTAAGCTCCTACGAGCAGTACTTC
.	TRBV4-1	TRBJ1-1	12	once	CASSPDTTEAFF	TGCGCCAGCAGCCCCGACACCACTGAAGCTTTCTTT
TRBD1	TRBV6-5	TRBJ1-2	14	.	CASSYFTGDYGYTF	TGTGCCAGCAGTTACTTCACAGGGGACTATGGCTACACCTTC
.	TRBV9	TRBJ2-5	15	.	CASSVAPAGGETQYF	TGTGCCAGCAGCGTAGCCCCCGCCGGGGGAGAGACCCAGTACTTC
.	TRBV2	TRBJ2-7	15	.	CASTPFTGSEGEQYF	TGTGCCAGCACCCCCTTTACAGGTTCGGAGGGCGAGCAGTACTTC
TRBD2	TRBV28	TRBJ2-7	15	.	CASSLQAAGGYEQYF	TGTGCCAGCAGTTTACAGGCAGCGGGAGGTTACGAGCAGTACTTC
TRBD1	TRBV27	TRBJ2-1	15	.	CASSLVTGEYNEQFF	TGTGCCAGCAGTTTAGTGACAGGGGAATACAATGAGCAGTTCTTC
.	TRBV5-1	TRBJ1-2	13	.	CASSFVGNYGYTF	TGCGCCAGCAGCTTCGTTGGTAACTATGGCTACACCTTC
TRBD1	TRBV4-1	TRBJ1-4	14	.	CASSPGGTGEKLFF	TGCGCCAGCAGCCCAGGGGGTACGGGAGAAAAACTGTTTTTT
.	TRBV11-2	TRBJ2-1	16	.	CASSLYAGSSYNEQFF	TGTGCCAGCAGCTTATATGCAGGGAGCTCCTACAATGAGCAGTTCTTC
.	TRBV11-2	TRBJ1-1	11	.	CASSSDGEAFF	TGTGCCAGCAGCTCGGACGGAGAAGCTTTCTTT
TRBD2	TRBV9	TRBJ2-7	14	.	CASSVGREGYEQYF	TGTGCCAGCAGCGTAGGTCGGGAGGGCTACGAGCAGTACTTC
.	TRBV19	TRBJ2-1	15	.	CASTLGQSSYNEQFF	TGTGCCAGTACCCTGGGGCAAAGCTCCTACAATGAGCAGTTCTTC
.	TRBV19	TRBJ2-7	14	.	CASSMAGVDYEQYF	TGTGCCAGTAGTATGGCAGGGGTAGACTACGAGCAGTACTTC
.	TRBV7-7	TRBJ2-3	15	.	CASSPSSVVTDTQYF	TGTGCTAGCAGCCCTAGTTCGGTGGTTACAGATACGCAGTATTTT
TRBD2	TRBV29-1	TRBJ2-3	15	.	CSVDGGRAPSDTQYF	TGCAGCGTTGACGGGGGGAGGGCCCCCTCAGATACGCAGTATTTT
.	TRBV7-2	TRBJ2-3	13	.	CASSSASTDTQYF	TGTGCCAGCAGCTCGGCTAGCACAGATACGCAGTATTTT
.	TRBV30	TRBJ1-1	12	.	CAWITRGAEAFF	TGTGCCTGGATCACGAGAGGGGCTGAAGCTTTCTTT
.	TRBV28	TRBJ2-7	17	few	CASSSGGGHRDAYEQYF	TGTGCCAGCAGTTCTGGGGGGGGCCACAGGGACGCCTACGAGCAGTACTTC